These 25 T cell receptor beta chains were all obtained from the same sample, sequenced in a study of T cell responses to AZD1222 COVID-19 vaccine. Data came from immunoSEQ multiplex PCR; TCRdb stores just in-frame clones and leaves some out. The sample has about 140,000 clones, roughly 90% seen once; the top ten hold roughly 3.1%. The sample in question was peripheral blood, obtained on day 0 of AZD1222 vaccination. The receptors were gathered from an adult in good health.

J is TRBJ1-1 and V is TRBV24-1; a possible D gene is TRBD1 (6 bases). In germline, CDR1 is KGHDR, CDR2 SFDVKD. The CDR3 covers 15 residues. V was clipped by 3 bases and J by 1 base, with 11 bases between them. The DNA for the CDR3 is TGTGCCACCAGTGATCCGAGGGGGGCGAACACTGAAGCTTTCTTT. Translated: CATSDPRGANTEAFF.

CDR3 loop: CASGLGSRDTQYF. DNA for the CDR3: TGTGCTAGTGGTTTGGGATCGCGGGATACGCAGTATTTT. The chain carries TRBV12-5 and TRBJ2-3; D is unresolved. Germline loops: CDR1 LGHNT, CDR2 FRNRAP. CDR3 size: 13 residues. V shed 1 base and J shed 6 bases, with 8 bases lying between them.

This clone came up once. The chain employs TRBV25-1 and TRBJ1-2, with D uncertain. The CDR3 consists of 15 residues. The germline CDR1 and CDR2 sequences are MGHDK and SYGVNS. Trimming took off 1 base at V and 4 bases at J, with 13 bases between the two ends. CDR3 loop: CASSESSIVSYGYTF. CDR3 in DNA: TGTGCCAGCAGTGAATCCAGTATCGTATCCTATGGCTACACCTTC.

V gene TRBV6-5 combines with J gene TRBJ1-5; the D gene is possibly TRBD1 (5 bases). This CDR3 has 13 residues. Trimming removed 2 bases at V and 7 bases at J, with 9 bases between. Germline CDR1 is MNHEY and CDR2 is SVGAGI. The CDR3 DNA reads TGTGCCAGCAGTTACAACCGGGGCCAGCCCCAGCATTTT. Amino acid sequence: CASSYNRGQPQHF.

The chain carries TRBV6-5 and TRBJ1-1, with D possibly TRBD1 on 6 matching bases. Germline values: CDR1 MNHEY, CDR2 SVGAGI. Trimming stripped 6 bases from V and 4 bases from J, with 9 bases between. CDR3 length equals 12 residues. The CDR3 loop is CASRRTVTEAFF. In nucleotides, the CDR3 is TGTGCCAGCAGGAGGACAGTCACTGAAGCTTTCTTT.

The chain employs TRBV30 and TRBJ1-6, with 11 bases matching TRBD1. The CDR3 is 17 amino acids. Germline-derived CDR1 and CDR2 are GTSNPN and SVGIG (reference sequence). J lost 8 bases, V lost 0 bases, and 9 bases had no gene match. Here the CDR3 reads CAWSVSRTGGWHSPLHF. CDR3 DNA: TGTGCCTGGAGTGTATCCCGGACAGGGGGCTGGCATTCACCCCTCCACTTT. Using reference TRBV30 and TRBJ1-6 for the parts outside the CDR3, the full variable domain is SQTIHQWPATLVQPVGSPLSLECTVEGTSNPNLYWYRQAAGRGLQLLFYSVGIGQISSEVPQNLSASRPQDRQFILSSKKLLLSDSGFYLCAWSVSRTGGWHSPLHFGNGTRLTVT.

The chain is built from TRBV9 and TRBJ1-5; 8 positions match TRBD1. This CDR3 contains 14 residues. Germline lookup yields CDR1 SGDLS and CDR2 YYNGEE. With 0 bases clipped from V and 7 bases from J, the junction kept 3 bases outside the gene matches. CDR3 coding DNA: TGTGCCAGCAGCGTAGGGGCAGGGGGCCAGCCCCAGCATTTT. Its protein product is CASSVGAGGQPQHF.

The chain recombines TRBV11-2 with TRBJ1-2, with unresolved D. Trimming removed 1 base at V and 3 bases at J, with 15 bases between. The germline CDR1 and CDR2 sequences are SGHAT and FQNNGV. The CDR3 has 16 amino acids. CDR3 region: CASSLGHYGSDYGYTF. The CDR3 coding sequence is TGTGCCAGCAGCTTAGGGCATTACGGTTCAGACTATGGCTACACCTTC.

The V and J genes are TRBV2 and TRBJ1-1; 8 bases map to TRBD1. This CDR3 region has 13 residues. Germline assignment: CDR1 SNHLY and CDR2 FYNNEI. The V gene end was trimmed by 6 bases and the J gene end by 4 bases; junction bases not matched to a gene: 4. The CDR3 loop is CASSHGQGTEAFF. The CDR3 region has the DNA TGTGCCAGCAGCCATGGACAGGGCACTGAAGCTTTCTTT.

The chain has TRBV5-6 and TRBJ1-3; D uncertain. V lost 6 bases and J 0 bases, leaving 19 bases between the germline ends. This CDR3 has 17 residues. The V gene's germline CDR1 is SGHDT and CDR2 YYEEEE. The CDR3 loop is CASTLTLRILSGNTIYF. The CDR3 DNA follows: TGTGCCAGCACCCTGACCCTACGAATCCTCTCTGGAAACACCATATATTTT. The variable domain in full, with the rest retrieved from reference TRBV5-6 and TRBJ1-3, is DAGVTQSPTHLIKTRGQQVTLRCSPKSGHDTVSWYQQALGQGPQFIFQYYEEEERQRGNFPDRFSGHQFPNYSSELNVNALLLGDSALYLCASTLTLRILSGNTIYFGEGSWLTVV.

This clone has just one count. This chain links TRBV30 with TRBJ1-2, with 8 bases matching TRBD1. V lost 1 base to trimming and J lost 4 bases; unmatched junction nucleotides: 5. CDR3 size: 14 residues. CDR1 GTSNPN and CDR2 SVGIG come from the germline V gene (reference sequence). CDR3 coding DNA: TGTGCCTGGAGTGACAGGGGGAAGGGCTATGGCTACACCTTC. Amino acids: CAWSDRGKGYGYTF.

The CDR3 region has the DNA TGTGCCAGCATGAAGCGGGGAGGAAATGAGCAGTTCTTC. It translates to CASMKRGGNEQFF. The chain has TRBV27 and TRBJ2-1, with 7 nucleotides matching TRBD2. From germline, CDR1 is MNHEY and CDR2 SMNVEV (reference sequence). The V gene end was trimmed by 7 bases and the J gene end by 7 bases; junction bases not matched to a gene: 7. This CDR3 is 13 amino acids long.

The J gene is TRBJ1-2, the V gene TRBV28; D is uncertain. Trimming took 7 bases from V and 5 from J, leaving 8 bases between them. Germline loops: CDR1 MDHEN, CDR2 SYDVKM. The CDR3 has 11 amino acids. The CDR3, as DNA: TGTGCCAGCAAGTGGGCGTATGGCTACACCTTC. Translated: CASKWAYGYTF.

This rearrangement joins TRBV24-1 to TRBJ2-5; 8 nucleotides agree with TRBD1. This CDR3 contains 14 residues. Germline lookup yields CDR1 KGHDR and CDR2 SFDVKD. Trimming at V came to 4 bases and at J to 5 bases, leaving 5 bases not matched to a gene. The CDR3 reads CATSDSTGEETQYF. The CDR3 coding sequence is TGTGCCACCAGTGACTCGACAGGGGAGGAGACCCAGTACTTC.

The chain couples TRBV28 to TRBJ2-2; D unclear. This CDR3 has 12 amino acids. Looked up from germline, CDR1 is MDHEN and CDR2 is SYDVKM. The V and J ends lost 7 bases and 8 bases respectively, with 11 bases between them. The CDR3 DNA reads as TGTGCCAGCACCCCACCGGTAGGGGAGCTGTTTTTT. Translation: CASTPPVGELFF.

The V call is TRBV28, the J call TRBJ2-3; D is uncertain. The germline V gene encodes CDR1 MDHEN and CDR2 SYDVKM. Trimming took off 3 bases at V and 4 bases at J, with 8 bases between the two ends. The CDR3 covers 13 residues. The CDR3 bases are TGTGCCAGCAGTTTTAGCACCCCAGATACGCAGTATTTT. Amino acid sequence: CASSFSTPDTQYF.

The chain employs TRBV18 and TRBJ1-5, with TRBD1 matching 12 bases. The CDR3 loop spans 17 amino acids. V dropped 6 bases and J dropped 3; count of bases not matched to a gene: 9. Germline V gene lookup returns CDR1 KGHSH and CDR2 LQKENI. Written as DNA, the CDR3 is TGTGCCAGCTCCCGAGGGACAGGGGGCGCCTCCAATCAGCCCCAGCATTTT. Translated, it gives CASSRGTGGASNQPQHF. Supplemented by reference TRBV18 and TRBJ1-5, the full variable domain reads NAGVMQNPRHLVRRRGQEARLRCSPMKGHSHVYWYRQLPEEGLKFMVYLQKENIIDESGMPKERFSAEFPKEGPSILRIQQVVRGDSAAYFCASSRGTGGASNQPQHFGDGTRLSIL.

For the CDR3, the DNA is TGTGCCAGTAGTATAAAGAGCGAGCGCTTTAATCCCTACGAGCAGTACTTC. Its translation is CASSIKSERFNPYEQYF. The chain recombines TRBV19 with TRBJ2-7, with D uncertain. Germline lookup yields CDR1 LNHDA and CDR2 SQIVND (reference sequence). CDR3 length: 17 amino acids. Trimming cost V 2 bases and J 2 bases, with 19 bases left between them.

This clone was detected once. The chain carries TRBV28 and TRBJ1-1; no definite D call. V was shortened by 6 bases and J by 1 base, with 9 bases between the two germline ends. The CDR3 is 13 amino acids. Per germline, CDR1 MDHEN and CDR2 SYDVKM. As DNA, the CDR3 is TGTGCCAGCAGCCCTCAGAGGAACACTGAAGCTTTCTTT. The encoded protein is CASSPQRNTEAFF.

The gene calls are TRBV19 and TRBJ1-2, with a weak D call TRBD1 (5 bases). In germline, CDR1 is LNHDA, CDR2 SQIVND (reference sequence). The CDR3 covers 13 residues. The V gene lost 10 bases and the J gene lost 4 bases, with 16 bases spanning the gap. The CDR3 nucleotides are TGTGCCACCTCCTGGGGGGTAAGCTATGGCTACACCTTC. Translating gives CATSWGVSYGYTF.

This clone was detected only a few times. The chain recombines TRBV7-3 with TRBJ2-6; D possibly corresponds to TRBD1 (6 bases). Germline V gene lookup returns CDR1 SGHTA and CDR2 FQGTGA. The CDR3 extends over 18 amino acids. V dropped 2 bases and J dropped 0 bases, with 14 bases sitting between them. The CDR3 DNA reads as TGTGCCAGCAGCTTACAGGGGCCCCCTTACTCTGGGGCCAACGTCCTGACTTTC. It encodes CASSLQGPPYSGANVLTF.

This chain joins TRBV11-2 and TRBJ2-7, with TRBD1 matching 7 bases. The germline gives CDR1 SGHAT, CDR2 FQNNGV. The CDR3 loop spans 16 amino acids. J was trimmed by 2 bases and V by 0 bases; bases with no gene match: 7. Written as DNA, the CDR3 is TGTGCCAGCAGCTTAGATTGGCCGCAGGGGGCCTACGAGCAGTACTTC. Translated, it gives CASSLDWPQGAYEQYF. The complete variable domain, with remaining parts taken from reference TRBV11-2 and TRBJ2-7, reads EAGVAQSPRYKIIEKRQSVAFWCNPISGHATLYWYQQILGQGPKLLIQFQNNGVVDDSQLPKDRFSAERLKGVDSTLKIQPAKLEDSAVYLCASSLDWPQGAYEQYFGPGTRLTVT.

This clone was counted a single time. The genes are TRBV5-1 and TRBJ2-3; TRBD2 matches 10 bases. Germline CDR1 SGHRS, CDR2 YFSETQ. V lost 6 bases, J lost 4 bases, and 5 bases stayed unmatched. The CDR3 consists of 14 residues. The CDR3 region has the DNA TGCGCCAGCAAGCGGGAGGGAGGTGCAGATACGCAGTATTTT. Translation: CASKREGGADTQYF.

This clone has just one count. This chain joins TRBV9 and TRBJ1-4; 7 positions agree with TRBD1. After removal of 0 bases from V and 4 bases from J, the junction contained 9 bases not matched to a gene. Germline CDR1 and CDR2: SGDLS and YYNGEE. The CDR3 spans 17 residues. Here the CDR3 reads CASSVGFSGQLNEKLFF. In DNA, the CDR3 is TGTGCCAGCAGCGTAGGGTTCTCGGGACAGCTTAATGAAAAACTGTTTTTT.

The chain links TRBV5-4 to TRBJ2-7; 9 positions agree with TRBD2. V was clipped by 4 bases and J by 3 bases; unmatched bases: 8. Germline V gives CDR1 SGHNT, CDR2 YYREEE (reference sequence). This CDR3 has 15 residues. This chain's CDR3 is CASSAGSGSDYEQYF. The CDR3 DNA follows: TGTGCCAGCAGCGCCGGTAGCGGGAGTGACTACGAGCAGTACTTC. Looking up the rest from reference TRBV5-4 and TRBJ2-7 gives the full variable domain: ETGVTQSPTHLIKTRGQQVTLRCSSQSGHNTVSWYQQALGQGPQFIFQYYREEENGRGNFPPRFSGLQFPNYSSELNVNALELDDSALYLCASSAGSGSDYEQYFGPGTRLTVT.